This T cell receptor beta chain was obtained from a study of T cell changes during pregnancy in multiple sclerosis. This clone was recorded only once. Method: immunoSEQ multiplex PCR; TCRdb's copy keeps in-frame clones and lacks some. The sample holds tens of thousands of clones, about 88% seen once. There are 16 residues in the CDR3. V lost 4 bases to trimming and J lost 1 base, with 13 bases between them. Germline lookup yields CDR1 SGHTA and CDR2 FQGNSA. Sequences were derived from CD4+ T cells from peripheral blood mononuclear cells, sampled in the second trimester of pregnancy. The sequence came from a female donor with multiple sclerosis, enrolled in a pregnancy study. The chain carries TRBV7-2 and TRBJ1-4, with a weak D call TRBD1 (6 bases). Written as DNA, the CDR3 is TGTGCCAGCAGCTCTTACAGGGTCGGAACTAATGAAAAACTGTTTTTT. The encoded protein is CASSSYRVGTNEKLFF.